These 3 T cell receptor beta chains came from one sample sequenced in a study of T cell repertoires in cytomegalovirus infection. TCRdb analysed the reads with MiXCR anew, one entry per CDR3 protein. The table lists fewer than 1,000,000 distinct CDR3 sequences, less than 35% of them singletons, with about 14% in the top ten. No antigen has been assigned to these receptors. The material was cultured CD8+ T cells from PBMCs, obtained from culture after CMV antigen stimulation. The receptors come from a human donor in good health (CMV status not recorded). Some clones in this sample may be carry-over from other donors' samples.

The J gene is TRBJ2-3, the V gene TRBV7-3; D is possibly TRBD2 (5 bases). CDR1 and CDR2 from the germline V gene are SGHTA and FQGTGA. CDR3 length equals 15 residues. V lost 3 bases to trimming and J lost 4 bases, with 14 bases between them. This CDR3 is CASSFGQVEADTQYF. The CDR3 DNA follows: TGTGCCAGCAGCTTTGGCCAGGTGGAGGCAGATACGCAGTATTTT.

This rearrangement joins TRBV11-1 to TRBJ2-7; D ambiguous. The CDR3 runs 11 residues. The ends were cut back, 4 bases at V and 9 bases at J, with 10 bases in the middle. CDR1 is SGHAT and CDR2 is FQDESV in the germline V gene (reference sequence). The DNA for the CDR3 is TGTGCCAGCAGCTACCGCGGTGTGCAGTACTTC. Translating gives CASSYRGVQYF.

The chain has TRBV12-3 or TRBV12-4 and TRBJ2-1; D is unclear. Trimming took off 6 bases at V and 6 bases at J, with 9 bases between the two ends. The CDR3 has 12 amino acids. The CDR3 bases are TGTGCCAGCAGCCCGAGGTTCAATGAGCAGTTCTTC. Translated, it gives CASSPRFNEQFF.